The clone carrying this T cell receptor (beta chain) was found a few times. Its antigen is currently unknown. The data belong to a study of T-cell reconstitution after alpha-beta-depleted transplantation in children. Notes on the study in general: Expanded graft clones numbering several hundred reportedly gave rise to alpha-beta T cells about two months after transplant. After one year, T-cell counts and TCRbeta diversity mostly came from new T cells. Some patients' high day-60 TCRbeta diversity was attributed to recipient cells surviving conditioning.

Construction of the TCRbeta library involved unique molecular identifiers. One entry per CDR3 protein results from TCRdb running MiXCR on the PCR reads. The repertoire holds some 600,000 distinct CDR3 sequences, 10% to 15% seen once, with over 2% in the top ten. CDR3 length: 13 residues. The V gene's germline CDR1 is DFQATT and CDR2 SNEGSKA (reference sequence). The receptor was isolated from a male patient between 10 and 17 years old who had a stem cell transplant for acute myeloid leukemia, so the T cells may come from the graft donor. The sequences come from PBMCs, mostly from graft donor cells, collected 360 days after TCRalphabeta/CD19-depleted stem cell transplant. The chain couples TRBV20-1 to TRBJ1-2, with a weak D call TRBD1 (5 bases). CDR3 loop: CSPSDTVNYGYTF. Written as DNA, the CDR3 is TGCAGCCCATCGGACACTGTTAACTATGGCTACACCTTC.